One and the same sample provided the 28 T cell receptor beta chains below, sequenced in a study of Graves' ophthalmopathy and Graves' hyperthyroidism. Researchers took RNA transcripts and amplified TCR beta CDR3 regions from them. HTBI-primed RT-PCR formed the first round, and a multiplex PCR formed the second. TCRdb processed the multiplex PCR reads anew with MiXCR; each CDR3 protein has one entry. Here the sample spans more than 1,000,000 distinct CDR3 sequences, about 36% being singletons. The sequencing input was peripheral blood or thyroid tissue (not recorded which). Receptors originate from an adult man with Graves' hyperthyroidism.

The table lists this clonotype with many counts. This chain joins TRBV29-1 and TRBJ2-7; D remains ambiguous. This CDR3 spans 11 amino acids. Germline-derived CDR1 and CDR2 are SQVTM and ANQGSEA. Trimming left V 7 bases short and J 3 bases short, with 10 bases between. The chain's CDR3 is CSGMTGYEQYF. The CDR3 DNA is TGCAGCGGGATGACGGGCTACGAGCAGTACTTC.

This clonotype was observed a handful of times. The chain carries TRBV20-1 and TRBJ1-1; D gene ambiguous. This CDR3 has 11 residues. Germline CDR1 and CDR2: DFQATT and SNEGSKA (reference sequence). Trimming shortened V by 4 bases and J by 7 bases, and 10 bases separated the two germline ends. As DNA, the CDR3 is TGCAGTGCTACCAGCCATGGTGAAGCTTTCTTT. It translates to CSATSHGEAFF.

This clonotype was seen ten or more times. The chain joins TRBV15 to TRBJ2-5; the D is unclear. The CDR3 totals 12 residues. V was trimmed by 1 base and J by 5 bases, leaving 5 bases between them. CDR1 and CDR2 (germline): LNHNV, YYDKDF (reference sequence). CDR3 DNA sequence: TGTGCCACCAGCAGAGGTGTCGAGACCCAGTACTTC. It encodes CATSRGVETQYF.

There are many counts of this clonotype. V is TRBV19 and J is TRBJ1-5; tentatively, D is TRBD1 (5 bases). The germline CDR1 and CDR2 sequences are LNHDA and SQIVND (reference sequence). Trimming removed 4 bases at V and 9 bases at J, with 7 bases between. This CDR3 is 11 amino acids long. CDR3 sequence reads: CASSRGGPQHF. For the CDR3, the DNA is TGTGCCAGTAGTAGGGGGGGGCCCCAGCATTTT.

A few counts support this clonotype. A read error may produce the germline difference seen at one junction end. The chain joins TRBV10-3 to TRBJ1-5; D is possibly TRBD1 (6 bases). The germline V gene has CDR1 ENHRY and CDR2 SYGVKD. The CDR3 has 14 amino acids. Written as DNA, the CDR3 is TGTGCCAGCAGTGTCCGGGACACCCATCAGCCCCAGCATTTT. Translating it yields CASSVRDTHQPQHF.

This clonotype occurred many times. The V and J genes are TRBV13 and TRBJ1-2; 9 bases map to TRBD1. The CDR3 loop spans 13 amino acids. Germline CDR1 PRHDT, CDR2 FYEKMQ (reference sequence). Trimming cost V 5 bases and J 6 bases; bases outside gene matches: 4. CDR3 coding DNA: TGTGCCAGCAGCCCCGACAGGGGGGATGGCTACACCTTC. Protein sequence: CASSPDRGDGYTF.

This clonotype was detected only once. One base away lies a much larger clone, so this may be a sequencing read error. This rearrangement joins TRBV14 to TRBJ2-6; no clear D. Trimming cost V 4 bases and J 0 bases, with 10 bases left between them. Germline V gene data show CDR1 as SGHDN and CDR2 as FVKESK. The CDR3 consists of 16 residues. The CDR3 sequence is CASSPLENSGANVLTF. The CDR3 DNA reads as TGTGCCAGCAGCCCCCTTGAGAACTCTGGGGCCAACGTCCTGACTTTC.

In this sample, this clonotype turned up many times. CDR3 DNA: TGTGCCAGCAGCATTATGGACGCTGGAAACACCATATATTTT. Amino acid sequence: CASSIMDAGNTIYF. The chain employs TRBV7-2 and TRBJ1-3; D ambiguous. Germline V gives CDR1 SGHTA, CDR2 FQGNSA. Trimming took off 5 bases at V and 2 bases at J, with 10 bases between the two ends. The CDR3 loop spans 14 amino acids.

This clonotype has a count of ten or more. The rearrangement links TRBV12-3 or TRBV12-4 to TRBJ1-2; D is perhaps TRBD1 (5 bases). There are 15 residues in the CDR3. The V end was cut by 7 bases, the J end by 4 bases, with 19 bases between. The CDR3: CASTLDWRGGYGYTF. As DNA, the CDR3 is TGTGCCAGCACTCTCGATTGGAGGGGCGGCTATGGCTACACCTTC.

This clonotype was seen a handful of times. The chain carries TRBV4-1 and TRBJ2-7; 8 nucleotides align to TRBD2. The V gene's germline CDR1 is MGHRA and CDR2 YSYEKL. This CDR3 comprises 15 residues. Unmatched junction bases numbered 7, after V lost 6 bases and J lost 0 bases. CDR3 DNA sequence: TGCGCCAGCAGTGGGATAGCGGGGAACTCCTACGAGCAGTACTTC. It encodes CASSGIAGNSYEQYF.

There are many counts of this clonotype. This chain links TRBV15 with TRBJ2-7; maybe TRBD1 (5 bases). Per the germline V gene, CDR1 is LNHNV and CDR2 is YYDKDF (reference sequence). Trimming cost V 1 base and J 0 bases, with 10 bases left between them. CDR3 length equals 15 residues. CDR3 loop: CATSRAQGSSYEQYF. Here the CDR3 DNA reads TGTGCCACCAGCAGAGCTCAGGGTAGCTCCTACGAGCAGTACTTC.

The chain links TRBV14 to TRBJ2-7, with TRBD1 matching over 7 bases. V was clipped by 4 bases and J by 7 bases; unmatched bases: 10. Per germline, CDR1 SGHDN and CDR2 FVKESK. CDR3 length: 14 amino acids. Here the CDR3 reads CASSRQGVYNEQYF. The CDR3 DNA sequence: TGTGCCAGCAGCCGACAGGGTGTTTACAATGAGCAGTACTTC.

This clonotype has just a few counts. V gene TRBV5-6 combines with J gene TRBJ2-2; the D gene is possibly TRBD1 (5 bases). The V gene lost 0 bases and the J gene lost 10 bases, with 10 bases spanning the gap. Germline assignment: CDR1 SGHDT and CDR2 YYEEEE. The CDR3 spans 13 residues. DNA for the CDR3: TGTGCCAGCAGCTTGGCGACAGTGTCGGAGCTGTTTTTT. Translated: CASSLATVSELFF.

The chain couples TRBV12-3 or TRBV12-4 to TRBJ1-1; tentative D call: TRBD1 (6 bases). The CDR3 consists of 16 residues. V was trimmed by 4 bases and J by 2 bases, leaving 17 bases between them. CDR3: CASSYFIGQSNTEAFF. The CDR3 DNA reads TGTGCCAGCAGTTACTTTATTGGACAGTCAAACACTGAAGCTTTCTTT.

The V gene is TRBV12-3 or TRBV12-4, the J gene TRBJ2-7, with D possibly TRBD1 on 8 matching bases. Trimming shortened V by 5 bases and J by 4 bases, and 18 bases separated the two germline ends. The CDR3 length is 15 residues. CDR3 nucleotide sequence: TGTGCCAGCAGTCCCCTAGACAGGGGAGGGTACGAGCAGTACTTC. Protein product: CASSPLDRGGYEQYF.

Comment on this clonotype: This may come from a read error, since a much larger clone is one base off. The gene calls are TRBV12-3 or TRBV12-4 and TRBJ2-5, with 8 bases matching TRBD1. The CDR3 spans 14 residues. DNA for the CDR3: TGTGCCGGCAGAACAGACAGGGGCGGTGAGACCCAGTACTTC. This codes for CAGRTDRGGETQYF.

This clonotype was picked up one time. The chain joins TRBV7-2 to TRBJ2-2; tentatively, D is TRBD1 or TRBD2 (5 bases each). Germline CDR1 SGHTA, CDR2 FQGNSA. The CDR3 has 14 residues. V was pared by 6 bases and J by 13 bases, with 21 bases between. For the CDR3, the DNA is TGTGCCAGCAGACGGGACCGTCTGGAGAGGGGGCTGTTTTTT. This encodes CASRRDRLERGLFF.

This sequence joins TRBV19 and TRBJ2-5; perhaps TRBD2 as D (6 bases). The CDR3 runs to 17 residues. Germline lookup yields CDR1 LNHDA and CDR2 SQIVND (reference sequence). V was pared by 9 bases and J by 7 bases, with 30 bases between. The CDR3 DNA is TGTGCCAGCAGTCCCTCGAGTCTCTACCGGGACTTGGTGACCCAGTACTTC. Translating it yields CASSPSSLYRDLVTQYF.

The chain recombines TRBV7-2 with TRBJ1-5, with 9 bases lining up with TRBD1. V shed 3 bases, J shed 3 bases, and the junction held 6 bases outside the gene matches. This CDR3 contains 16 residues. The germline V gene encodes CDR1 SGHTA and CDR2 FQGNSA. This CDR3 reads CASSLRRTGVNQPQHF. CDR3 DNA sequence: TGTGCCAGCAGCTTGAGGAGGACAGGGGTCAATCAGCCCCAGCATTTT. The full variable domain, rest sourced from reference TRBV7-2 and TRBJ1-5, is GAGVSQSPSNKVTEKGKDVELRCDPISGHTALYWYRQSLGQGLEFLIYFQGNSAPDKSGLPSDRFSAERTGGSVSTLTIQRTQQEDSAVYLCASSLRRTGVNQPQHFGDGTRLSIL.

This clonotype was found a few times. The CDR3, as DNA: TGTGCCAGCAGTTCGTACAGCCAGCCCCAGCATTTT. Residues: CASSSYSQPQHF. The V call is TRBV6-6, the J call TRBJ1-5; D is undetermined. There are 12 residues in the CDR3. Germline V gene lookup returns CDR1 MNHNY and CDR2 SVGAGI (reference sequence). V was cut by 4 bases and J by 7 bases, with 8 bases left in between.

This clonotype was counted between two and nine times. The chain is built from TRBV5-5 and TRBJ1-2; TRBD1 might be the D (5 bases). The V gene's germline CDR1 is SGHKS and CDR2 YYEKEE (reference sequence). The ends were cut back, 6 bases at V and 6 bases at J, with 18 bases in the middle. The CDR3 extends over 14 amino acids. The CDR3, as DNA: TGTGCCAGCACCTTCCCGGGACGAGATGATGGCTACACCTTC. This gives the protein CASTFPGRDDGYTF. Full variable domain (remainder filled in from reference TRBV5-5 and TRBJ1-2): DAGVTQSPTHLIKTRGQQVTLRCSPISGHKSVSWYQQVLGQGPQFIFQYYEKEERGRGNFPDRFSARQFPNYSSELNVNALLLGDSALYLCASTFPGRDDGYTFGSGTRLTVV.

The gene calls are TRBV7-9 and TRBJ1-1; possible D gene TRBD1, 6 bases. The germline V and J ends were trimmed by 0 bases and 4 bases, with 18 bases remaining between them. The CDR3 consists of 17 residues. Germline CDR1 reads SEHNR; CDR2 reads FQNEAQ (reference sequence). CDR3 nucleotide sequence: TGTGCCAGCAGCTTAGCGCTAACTGGGGGCGCCGTCACTGAAGCTTTCTTT. This codes for CASSLALTGGAVTEAFF.

This clonotype was seen at least ten times. This chain joins TRBV13 and TRBJ1-1; no clear D. The CDR3 sequence is 14 residues long. Germline-derived CDR1 and CDR2 are PRHDT and FYEKMQ (reference sequence). Trimming cost V 7 bases and J 0 bases, with 12 bases left between them. The CDR3 is CASTLSGMNTEAFF. CDR3 bases: TGTGCCAGCACCCTAAGCGGGATGAACACTGAAGCTTTCTTT. Variable domain in full (rest from reference TRBV13 and TRBJ1-1): AAGVIQSPRHLIKEKRETATLKCYPIPRHDTVYWYQQGPGQDPQFLISFYEKMQSDKGSIPDRFSAQQFSDYHSELNMSSLELGDSALYFCASTLSGMNTEAFFGQGTRLTVV.

Regarding this clonotype: A junction end diverges from the germline sequence, so it may reflect a read error. This chain connects TRBV6-6 to TRBJ2-6, with D possibly being TRBD2 (6 bases). CDR3 length: 13 amino acids. From germline, CDR1 is MNHNY and CDR2 SVGAGI (reference sequence). This CDR3 reads CASRGPGDNVLTF. CDR3 bases: TGTGCCAGCAGAGGACCGGGGGACAACGTCCTGACTTTC.

The gene calls are TRBV6-5 and TRBJ2-3; tentative D call: TRBD2 (5 bases). The germline CDR1 and CDR2 sequences are MNHEY and SVGAGI. The CDR3 spans 14 residues. The V end was cut by 6 bases, the J end by 0 bases, with 10 bases between. CDR3 sequence: CASRLGHSTDTQYF. In nucleotides, the CDR3 is TGTGCCAGCAGACTAGGCCATAGCACAGATACGCAGTATTTT.

This clonotype was picked up many times. The V gene is TRBV7-2, the J gene TRBJ2-5, with 11 bases aligning to TRBD1. In germline, CDR1 is SGHTA, CDR2 FQGNSA. CDR3 length: 16 residues. V shed 1 base, J shed 5 bases, and the junction held 6 bases outside the gene matches. This CDR3 reads CASSLGTGQGAETQYF. In nucleotides, the CDR3 is TGTGCCAGCAGCTTAGGTACCGGACAGGGGGCGGAGACCCAGTACTTC.

The rearrangement joins TRBV2 to TRBJ1-5; no firm D call. Germline CDR1 SNHLY, CDR2 FYNNEI. The CDR3 is 16 residues long. V was cut by 5 bases and J by 7 bases, with 21 bases left in between. CDR3: CASSPPGKGSGQPQHF. CDR3 coding DNA: TGTGCCAGCAGTCCCCCTGGGAAGGGTTCTGGGCAGCCCCAGCATTTT.

The chain carries TRBV12-3 or TRBV12-4 and TRBJ1-2; D possibly corresponds to TRBD1 (6 bases). This CDR3 is 13 amino acids long. The V end lost 6 bases, the J end lost 6 bases, and 14 bases lay between the germline ends. The CDR3 sequence: CASSQGIRDGYTF. In DNA, the CDR3 is TGTGCCAGCAGCCAGGGGATTCGGGATGGCTACACCTTC.